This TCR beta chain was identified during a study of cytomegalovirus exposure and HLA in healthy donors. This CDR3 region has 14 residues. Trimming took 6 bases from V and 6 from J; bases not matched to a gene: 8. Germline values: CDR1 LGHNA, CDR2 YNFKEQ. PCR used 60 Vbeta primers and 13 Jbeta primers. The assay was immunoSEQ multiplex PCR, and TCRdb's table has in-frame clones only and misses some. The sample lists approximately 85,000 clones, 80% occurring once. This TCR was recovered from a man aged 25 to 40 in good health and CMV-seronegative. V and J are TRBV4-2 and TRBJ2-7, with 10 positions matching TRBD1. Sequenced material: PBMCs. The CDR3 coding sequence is TGTGCCAGCAGTCCGGGACAGGGGCATCTCGAGCAGTACTTC. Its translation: CASSPGQGHLEQYF.